Presented here are 13 T cell receptor beta chains from one specimen sequenced in a study of T cell responses to AZD1222 COVID-19 vaccine. Libraries were prepared by immunoSEQ multiplex PCR; TCRdb keeps only in-frame clonotypes and omits some of them. The sample yields roughly 120,000 clones, about 85% seen once. The specimen was peripheral blood, collected 28 days after the second AZD1222 dose. The receptors stem from an adult who received the AZD1222 COVID-19 vaccine.

Only a few counts were recorded for this clone. This chain links TRBV5-1 with TRBJ2-1; D gene uncertain. The V end was cut by 0 bases, the J end by 5 bases, with 12 bases between. Germline loops: CDR1 SGHRS, CDR2 YFSETQ. The CDR3 totals 15 residues. CDR3 amino acids: CASSLGQADNNEQFF. CDR3 bases: TGCGCCAGCAGCTTGGGGCAGGCGGATAACAATGAGCAGTTCTTC.

The gene calls are TRBV6-5 and TRBJ1-2; D perhaps matches TRBD1 (6 bases). This CDR3 is 14 amino acids long. The germline V gene has CDR1 MNHEY and CDR2 SVGAGI. Trimming left V 0 bases short and J 7 bases short, with 12 bases between. This CDR3 is CASSYSGSGAGYTF. For the CDR3, the DNA is TGTGCCAGCAGTTACTCGGGGTCAGGGGCTGGCTACACCTTC.

The CDR3 nucleotides are TGTGCCAGCAGCCCCTTAGCGGGGGGGCGGGAGACCCAGTACTTC. It yields the protein CASSPLAGGRETQYF. The V gene is TRBV9, the J gene TRBJ2-5; 11 bases line up with TRBD2. Germline-derived CDR1 and CDR2 are SGDLS and YYNGEE. J lost 5 bases, V lost 4 bases, and 7 bases had no gene match. This CDR3 spans 15 amino acids.

The chain carries TRBV12-3 or TRBV12-4 and TRBJ1-2; perhaps TRBD1 as D (5 bases). V was cut by 6 bases and J by 4 bases, with 12 bases left in between. The length of the CDR3 is 13 residues. The CDR3 DNA follows: TGTGCCAGCAGGGAGGGGAGCGTCTATGGCTACACCTTC. The encoded protein is CASREGSVYGYTF.

This clone was observed a few times. The rearrangement uses TRBV5-4 and TRBJ1-4, with D hard to call. This CDR3 comprises 14 residues. The germline V and J ends were trimmed by 0 bases and 7 bases, with 10 bases remaining between them. CDR1 is SGHNT and CDR2 is YYREEE in the germline V gene (reference sequence). This CDR3 reads CASSLAPKGEKLFF. The CDR3 region has the DNA TGTGCCAGCAGCTTGGCACCGAAGGGTGAAAAACTGTTTTTT. The full variable domain, rest sourced from reference TRBV5-4 and TRBJ1-4, is ETGVTQSPTHLIKTRGQQVTLRCSSQSGHNTVSWYQQALGQGPQFIFQYYREEENGRGNFPPRFSGLQFPNYSSELNVNALELDDSALYLCASSLAPKGEKLFFGSGTQLSVL.

This clone was seen once. This sequence joins TRBV9 and TRBJ1-1; perhaps TRBD1 as D (6 bases). There are 13 residues in the CDR3. The germline V and J ends were trimmed by 0 bases and 9 bases, with 12 bases remaining between them. The V gene's germline CDR1 is SGDLS and CDR2 YYNGEE. The CDR3 DNA reads TGTGCCAGCAGCGTAGTTATGGGACAACAAGCTTTCTTT. It encodes CASSVVMGQQAFF.

The chain couples TRBV6-5 to TRBJ2-1; 11 nucleotides match TRBD2. The CDR3 has 16 amino acids. Trimming removed 4 bases from V and 8 bases from J; junction bases left unmatched: 10. The germline V gene has CDR1 MNHEY and CDR2 SVGAGI. The CDR3 is CASSSPDLTSGDEQFF. CDR3 sequence (DNA): TGTGCCAGCAGTTCCCCAGACCTGACTAGCGGGGATGAGCAGTTCTTC.

This sequence joins TRBV28 and TRBJ1-2, with a tentative D call TRBD1 (5 bases). The length of the CDR3 is 14 residues. Trimming shortened V by 4 bases and J by 8 bases, and 17 bases separated the two germline ends. In germline, CDR1 is MDHEN, CDR2 SYDVKM. CDR3 bases: TGTGCCAGCAGTTCCCTACCGGGGGGAGGGGGCTACACCTTC. Its translation is CASSSLPGGGGYTF.

The chain's CDR3 is CATSDSAYVNYNEQFF. In DNA, the CDR3 is TGTGCCACCAGTGATTCTGCGTATGTAAACTACAATGAGCAGTTCTTC. The V gene is TRBV24-1, the J gene TRBJ2-1, with unresolved D. CDR3 length equals 16 residues. Germline V CDR1 and CDR2: KGHDR, SFDVKD. The V end lost 2 bases, the J end lost 3 bases, and 13 bases lay between the germline ends.

The chain is built from TRBV6-5 and TRBJ2-2; D unclear. Germline CDR1 and CDR2: MNHEY and SVGAGI. The germline V and J ends were trimmed by 5 bases and 10 bases, with 20 bases remaining between them. This CDR3 contains 15 residues. This CDR3 reads CASSPRTPPATELFF. For the CDR3, the DNA is TGTGCCAGCAGTCCCCGGACGCCTCCCGCCACGGAGCTGTTTTTT.

The chain couples TRBV5-6 to TRBJ1-6, with 8 bases matching TRBD1. J gave up 6 bases and V 4 bases, and 3 bases lay outside the gene matches. Germline values: CDR1 SGHDT, CDR2 YYEEEE. The CDR3 consists of 14 residues. This CDR3 is CASSTDRGNSPLHF. CDR3 DNA sequence: TGTGCCAGCAGCACTGACAGGGGTAATTCACCCCTCCACTTT.

J is TRBJ2-1 and V is TRBV10-3; D is possibly TRBD2 (7 bases). The V gene lost 0 bases and the J gene lost 5 bases, with 14 bases spanning the gap. Germline-derived CDR1 and CDR2 are ENHRY and SYGVKD. The CDR3 contains 16 residues. CDR3 nucleotides: TGTGCCATCAGTGAGTCGACGGGGGGCGCCCACAATGAGCAGTTCTTC. It is translated as CAISESTGGAHNEQFF.

The rearrangement links TRBV3-1 (or the pseudogene TRBV3-2) to TRBJ1-6; possible D gene TRBD1, 5 bases. Germline CDR1 is LGHDT and CDR2 is YNNKEL (reference sequence). V was cut by 6 bases and J by 9 bases, with 18 bases left in between. The length of the CDR3 is 15 residues. Written as DNA, the CDR3 is TGTGCCAGCAGTCCGCGGGACGCTCTGAGTTCACCCCTCCACTTT. Encoded protein: CASSPRDALSSPLHF.